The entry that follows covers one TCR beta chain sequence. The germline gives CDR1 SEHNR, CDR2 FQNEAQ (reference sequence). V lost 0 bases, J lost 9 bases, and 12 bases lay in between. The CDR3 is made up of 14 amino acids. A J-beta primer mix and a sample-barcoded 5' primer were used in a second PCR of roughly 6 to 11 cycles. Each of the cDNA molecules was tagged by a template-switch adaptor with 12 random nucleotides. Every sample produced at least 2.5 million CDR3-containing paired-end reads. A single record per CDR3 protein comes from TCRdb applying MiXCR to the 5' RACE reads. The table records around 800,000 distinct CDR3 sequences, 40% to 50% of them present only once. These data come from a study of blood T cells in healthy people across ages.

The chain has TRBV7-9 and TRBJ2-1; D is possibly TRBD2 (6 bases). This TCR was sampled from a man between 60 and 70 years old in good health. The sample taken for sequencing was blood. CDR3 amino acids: CASSLARREAEQFF. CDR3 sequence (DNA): TGTGCCAGCAGCTTAGCGAGGAGGGAGGCTGAGCAGTTCTTC.